The clone carrying this T cell receptor beta chain was observed a handful of times. Its antigen is still unknown. The data belong to a study of CD8 T cells in ankylosing spondylitis. Whole-study results and caveats: Reportedly, disease-linked clones are significantly enriched in ankylosing spondylitis patients' matched synovial fluid. Fewer than ten highly homologous variants made up a TCR beta motif that seemed to typify ankylosing spondylitis blood. Clones linked with disease were CD8+ and fairly uncommon in the peripheral blood.

There are 14 residues in the CDR3. With 5 bases clipped from V and 5 bases from J, the junction kept 9 bases outside the gene matches. The V gene's germline CDR1 is DFQATT and CDR2 SNEGSKA (reference sequence). With molecular barcodes, quantitative 5'-RACE was used to make the TCR beta libraries. TCRdb independently ran MiXCR on the 5' RACE reads; one entry per CDR3 protein. The sample has about 270,000 distinct CDR3 sequences, around 32% seen once. The TCR was taken from a male donor with ankylosing spondylitis or in good health (not recorded which). The sample was blood, either unsorted or a sorted T cell fraction (not recorded which). J is TRBJ2-3 and V is TRBV20-1, with 8 bases identical to TRBD2. CDR3 DNA: TGCAGTGCTTTCGGGGGACTAGAGGAAGATACGCAGTATTTT. It translates to CSAFGGLEEDTQYF.